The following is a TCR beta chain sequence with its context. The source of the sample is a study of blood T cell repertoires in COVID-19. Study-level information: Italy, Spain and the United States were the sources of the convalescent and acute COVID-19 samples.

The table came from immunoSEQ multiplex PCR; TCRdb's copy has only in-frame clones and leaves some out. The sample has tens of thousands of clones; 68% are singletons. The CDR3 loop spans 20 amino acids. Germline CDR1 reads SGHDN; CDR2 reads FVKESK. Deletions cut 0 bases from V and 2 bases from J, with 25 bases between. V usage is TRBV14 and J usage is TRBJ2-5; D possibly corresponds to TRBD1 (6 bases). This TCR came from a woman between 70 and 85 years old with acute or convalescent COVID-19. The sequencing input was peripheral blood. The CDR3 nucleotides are TGTGCCAGCAGCCAAGAACCAACTTTTCTTAAGGGGCAGGGGCAAGAGACCCAGTACTTC. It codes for CASSQEPTFLKGQGQETQYF.